Included here is one TCR beta chain sequence, with context. The target of this receptor is not known. Nothing much larger sits one base from this clone, and base qualities are not available. The data stem from a study of breast tumors, draining lymph nodes, adjacent tissues (dated by TCRdb to about 2016). Looking at the study overall: Breast cancer patients provided tumor, adjacent nontumor tissue and axillary lymph nodes, and the study compared the TCR beta repertoires across these three sources. The study aimed to assess the relationships and possible T-cell exchange between tumor, surrounding tissue and draining lymph node repertoires in human breast cancer.

The reads were generated on an Illumina HiSeq 2000. Multiplex PCR amplification was used to generate the TCR beta chain libraries. High-throughput sequencing was used to analyze the amplified TCR beta chain products. TCRdb's own reprocessing of the public reads used fastp at Q25 and MiXCR and kept productive beta chains. Identical CDR3 protein sequences are pooled into one entry, listed with their most common genes and DNA. A total of about 89,000 distinct CDR3 sequences appear in this sample, over 25% of them only once. The ten biggest clones cover over 7.5% of the sample. The research as a whole found: Rather than being directly demonstrated, the conclusion that tumor T cells originate in lymph nodes was presented as consistent with a hypothesis. A scenario in which most tumor T cells derive from the lymph node and then expand within tumor tissue was judged to be consistent with the data. Tumors showed preferential V and J gene usage, and their T-cell repertoire diversity fell below that of lymph nodes yet above that of nontumor tissue. Tumor and nontumor tissue repertoires were significantly more similar in luminal-like than in basal-like breast cancer.

The CDR3 holds 13 amino acids from the cysteine to the phenylalanine. The retained sequence is limited to the CDR3, 39 bases, with the frame set at the first base. V sheds 5 bases and J sheds 3 bases, leaving 13 bases between their ends. CDR1 and CDR2 were assigned from the germline V gene as SQVTM and ANQGSEA. Lymph node samples came from the axillary draining lymph nodes of breast cancer patients. The sequence was collected from a female donor with breast cancer. Some clones in this sample may be carry-over from other donors' samples. The sequenced sample was axillary lymph node tissue. The rearrangement combines TRBV29-1 with TRBJ1-2; TRBD1 might be the D gene, on 5 matching bases. The DNA sequence is as follows: TGCAGCGTTTACGAACAGGATCACTATGGCTACACCTTC. This gives the protein CSVYEQDHYGYTF.